Following are 28 T cell receptor beta chains from one sample sequenced in a study of T cell responses to AZD1222 COVID-19 vaccine. Using immunoSEQ multiplex PCR, the repertoire was profiled, and TCRdb retains in-frame clones only, with some absent. The sample consists of just over 65,000 clones, 87% of them appearing once. This specimen was peripheral blood, taken on day 0 of AZD1222 vaccination. The receptors shown here come from an adult in good health.

In this sample, this clone turned up a few times. The V and J genes are TRBV3-1 (or the pseudogene TRBV3-2) and TRBJ1-5; TRBD1 agrees at 9 bases. This CDR3 has 16 amino acids. Germline V gives CDR1 LGHDT, CDR2 YNNKEL (reference sequence). Unmatched junction bases numbered 11, after V lost 4 bases and J lost 7 bases. The CDR3 sequence: CASSRTGTGYGQPQHF. CDR3 sequence (DNA): TGTGCCAGCAGCCGCACCGGGACAGGGTATGGGCAGCCCCAGCATTTT.

The chain recombines TRBV20-1 with TRBJ2-1, with D uncertain. The CDR3 length is 11 residues. The V gene's germline CDR1 is DFQATT and CDR2 SNEGSKA (reference sequence). Trimming left V 6 bases short and J 2 bases short, with 5 bases between. CDR3 nucleotides: TGCAGTGCCACCCCCTACAATGAGCAGTTCTTC. As protein: CSATPYNEQFF.

Written as DNA, the CDR3 is TGCGCCAGCAGTGTGGACAGCGTCTACGAGCAGTACTTC. Protein: CASSVDSVYEQYF. The chain uses TRBV5-1 and TRBJ2-7, with D maybe TRBD1 (6 bases). Per germline, CDR1 SGHRS and CDR2 YFSETQ. The CDR3 totals 13 residues. V lost 5 bases to trimming and J lost 3 bases, with 12 bases between them.

V gene TRBV6-6 combines with J gene TRBJ2-7, with 9 bases aligning to TRBD1. This CDR3 region has 13 residues. From germline, CDR1 is MNHNY and CDR2 SVGAGI (reference sequence). V trimming: 7 bases; J trimming: 2 bases; junction bases outside the gene matches: 3. CDR3 DNA sequence: TGTGCCAGCATACGGACAGGGGCCTACGAGCAGTACTTC. Translation gives CASIRTGAYEQYF.

The V gene is TRBV28, the J gene TRBJ2-7; TRBD1 matches 10 bases. This CDR3 is 15 amino acids long. J lost 5 bases, V lost 6 bases, and 10 bases had no gene match. The germline gives CDR1 MDHEN, CDR2 SYDVKM. CDR3 in amino acids: CASRFPPGQGNEQYF. The CDR3 nucleotides are TGTGCCAGCAGATTTCCTCCGGGACAGGGGAACGAGCAGTACTTC.

The rearrangement joins TRBV25-1 to TRBJ1-3, with TRBD1 matching 7 bases. Trimming at V came to 3 bases and at J to 4 bases, leaving 9 bases not matched to a gene. CDR3 size: 16 residues. Per the germline V gene, CDR1 is MGHDK and CDR2 is SYGVNS. The CDR3 DNA reads as TGTGCCAGCAGTGACTTCGGGACAGTACCGGGAAACACCATATATTTT. Translated, it gives CASSDFGTVPGNTIYF.

V usage is TRBV5-6 and J usage is TRBJ1-1; 7 positions agree with TRBD1. Germline V gene data show CDR1 as SGHDT and CDR2 as YYEEEE. The CDR3 has 14 residues. Trimming took 4 bases from V and 2 from J; bases not matched to a gene: 5. CDR3 residues: CASSVDRVNTEAFF. CDR3 coding DNA: TGTGCCAGCAGCGTCGACAGGGTCAACACTGAAGCTTTCTTT. Full variable domain (remainder filled in from reference TRBV5-6 and TRBJ1-1): DAGVTQSPTHLIKTRGQQVTLRCSPKSGHDTVSWYQQALGQGPQFIFQYYEEEERQRGNFPDRFSGHQFPNYSSELNVNALLLGDSALYLCASSVDRVNTEAFFGQGTRLTVV.

The rearrangement links TRBV5-4 to TRBJ1-1; D remains ambiguous. Trimming shortened V by 0 bases and J by 3 bases, and 12 bases separated the two germline ends. Germline V CDR1 and CDR2: SGHNT, YYREEE (reference sequence). The CDR3 is made up of 15 amino acids. Here the CDR3 reads CASSLDSGRDTEAFF. CDR3 coding DNA: TGTGCCAGCAGCTTGGATTCTGGAAGGGACACTGAAGCTTTCTTT.

The CDR3 DNA is TGCGCCAGCAGCCCCCTCGGGGCGGGCACAGATACGCAGTATTTT. Translation: CASSPLGAGTDTQYF. The chain recombines TRBV4-3 with TRBJ2-3; the D call may be TRBD1 or TRBD2 (5 bases each). The CDR3 contains 15 residues. V lost 4 bases and J lost 1, with 12 bases in between. CDR1 is LGHNA, CDR2 YSLEER, per germline.

This chain uses TRBV2 with TRBJ1-6, with 8 bases aligning to TRBD1. Germline trimming cut 2 bases from V and 7 bases from J; bases unmatched to any gene: 4. The CDR3 spans 15 residues. CDR1 SNHLY and CDR2 FYNNEI come from the germline V gene. CDR3 DNA: TGTGCCAGCAGTGAAAGGACAGGGAAGAATTCACCCCTCCACTTT. Amino acid sequence: CASSERTGKNSPLHF.

This chain joins TRBV4-1 and TRBJ1-1; no firm D call. V was trimmed by 0 bases and J by 5 bases, leaving 13 bases between them. CDR1 is MGHRA, CDR2 YSYEKL, per germline. There are 15 residues in the CDR3. CDR3 nucleotide sequence: TGCGCCAGCAGCCAAGATGGGGTGGGGAGGACTGAAGCTTTCTTT. Translated: CASSQDGVGRTEAFF.

This chain links TRBV27 with TRBJ2-3, with 8 bases matching TRBD2. With V trimmed by 6 bases and J by 3 bases, 20 bases remained unmatched. The germline CDR1 and CDR2 sequences are MNHEY and SMNVEV (reference sequence). This CDR3 is 19 amino acids long. This CDR3 is CASRLAGWGGTGTTDTQYF. DNA for the CDR3: TGTGCCAGCAGGTTAGCGGGATGGGGGGGCACAGGCACGACAGATACGCAGTATTTT.

The chain is built from TRBV5-4 and TRBJ1-3; D uncertain. The CDR3 sequence is 12 residues long. The V end was cut by 1 base, the J end by 4 bases, with 3 bases between. From germline, CDR1 is SGHNT and CDR2 YYREEE (reference sequence). Here the CDR3 reads CASSLSGNTIYF. Here the CDR3 DNA reads TGTGCCAGCAGCTTGTCAGGAAACACCATATATTTT.

A note on this clone: The junction and the germline gene differ at one end; a read error may be behind it. This chain uses TRBV7-7 with TRBJ2-7, with 8 bases identical to TRBD1. The germline gives CDR1 SSHAT, CDR2 FNYEAQ (reference sequence). The CDR3 spans 15 residues. As DNA, the CDR3 is TGTGCTAGCAGCTTAGGGCCAGGGGGCGTTTACGAGCAGTACTTC. It translates to CASSLGPGGVYEQYF.

The chain links TRBV21-1 to TRBJ1-2. TRBV21-1 is listed as a pseudogene. The CDR3 runs to 12 residues. Written as DNA, the CDR3 is TGTGCCAGCCGGCCGAATAACTATGGCTACACCTTC. This translates into CASRPNNYGYTF.

Of note for this clone: The same CDR3 can be traced to other DNA sequences in this sample. This sequence joins TRBV12-3 or TRBV12-4 and TRBJ2-5; D unclear. The CDR3 runs to 11 residues. Trimming took 2 bases from V and 5 from J, leaving 3 bases between them. CDR3 sequence: CASSLQETQYF. Written as DNA, the CDR3 is TGTGCCAGCAGTTTACAGGAGACCCAGTACTTC.

The V gene is TRBV14, the J gene TRBJ1-5; 7 nucleotides agree with TRBD1. Germline assignment: CDR1 SGHDN and CDR2 FVKESK. This CDR3 has 15 amino acids. J was trimmed by 11 bases and V by 3 bases; bases with no gene match: 13. The CDR3 sequence is CASSQDTGAAGTQHF. The CDR3 nucleotides read TGTGCCAGCAGCCAGGATACAGGGGCCGCAGGGACCCAGCATTTT.

The chain combines TRBV28 with TRBJ1-2; the D gene is possibly TRBD1 (5 bases). The CDR3 has 10 amino acids. The V gene lost 10 bases and the J gene lost 8 bases, with 11 bases spanning the gap. CDR1 and CDR2 (germline): MDHEN, SYDVKM. CDR3 loop: CATSRVGYTF. CDR3 nucleotides: TGTGCCACCTCCAGGGTAGGCTACACCTTC.

Only a few counts were recorded for this clone. This chain uses TRBV27 with TRBJ1-5; the D is unclear. Germline lookup yields CDR1 MNHEY and CDR2 SMNVEV (reference sequence). The CDR3 runs 12 residues. V was trimmed by 2 bases and J by 6 bases, leaving 5 bases between them. In DNA form, the CDR3 reads TGTGCCAGCAGTTTACTGGGTCAGCCCCAGCATTTT. Translation gives CASSLLGQPQHF.

The chain couples TRBV11-2 to TRBJ2-3, with 9 bases aligning to TRBD2. This CDR3 is 16 amino acids long. V shed 4 bases, J shed 2 bases, and the junction held 7 bases outside the gene matches. Germline CDR1 and CDR2: SGHAT and FQNNGV. The CDR3 DNA reads as TGTGCCAGCAGCTCCCTAGCGGGAAGGTCCACAGATACGCAGTATTTT. Its protein product is CASSSLAGRSTDTQYF.

The chain carries TRBV30 and TRBJ2-1, with D possibly being TRBD2 (5 bases). Germline V gene sequence: CDR1 GTSNPN, CDR2 SVGIG (reference sequence). The CDR3 extends over 15 amino acids. The ends were cut back, 2 bases at V and 2 bases at J, with 13 bases in the middle. The CDR3 reads CAWSYGRGTYNEQFF. CDR3 nucleotides: TGTGCCTGGAGTTATGGGAGAGGTACCTACAATGAGCAGTTCTTC.

This chain connects TRBV28 to TRBJ2-1; TRBD1 is a possible D gene (6 bases). The CDR3 length is 17 residues. V was shortened by 6 bases and J by 3 bases, with 21 bases between the two germline ends. CDR1 MDHEN and CDR2 SYDVKM come from the germline V gene. The CDR3, as DNA: TGTGCCAGCAGCCCGGTGGGGACCGTAGGGGGCTACAATGAGCAGTTCTTC. It specifies CASSPVGTVGGYNEQFF.

J is TRBJ1-2 and V is TRBV6-6; TRBD1 agrees at 7 bases. The trim removed 9 bases at V and 8 bases at J, leaving 12 bases unmatched. CDR1 is MNHNY and CDR2 is SVGAGI in the germline V gene (reference sequence). CDR3 length: 13 amino acids. CDR3 region: CASRSDRDGGYTF. As DNA, the CDR3 is TGTGCCAGTAGGAGTGACAGGGATGGCGGCTACACCTTC.

This clone was observed a few times. The chain links TRBV2 to TRBJ1-5; tentatively, D is TRBD1 (6 bases). The CDR3 loop spans 14 amino acids. Trimming cost V 4 bases and J 7 bases, with 14 bases left between them. Germline CDR1 and CDR2: SNHLY and FYNNEI. CDR3 protein: CASSGRGLRQPQHF. DNA of the CDR3: TGTGCCAGCAGTGGCAGGGGCCTAAGGCAGCCCCAGCATTTT.

The rearrangement uses TRBV27 and TRBJ1-4; D might be TRBD1 (6 bases). V was shortened by 8 bases and J by 12 bases, with 16 bases between the two germline ends. The germline CDR1 and CDR2 sequences are MNHEY and SMNVEV (reference sequence). This CDR3 region has 12 residues. CDR3 DNA sequence: TGTGCCAGCCGATTCGGAGGGGGTGAACTGTTTTTT. Its protein is CASRFGGGELFF. The whole variable domain, remainder taken from reference TRBV27 and TRBJ1-4, is EAQVTQNPRYLITVTGKKLTVTCSQNMNHEYMSWYRQDPGLGLRQIYYSMNVEVTDKGDVPEGYKVSRKEKRNFPLILESPSPNQTSLYFCASRFGGGELFFGSGTQLSVL.

The CDR3 nucleotides read TGCGCCAGCAGCTTTGGGGGCTTACAGGGAACCGGGGAGCTGTTTTTT. Translating gives CASSFGGLQGTGELFF. The gene calls are TRBV5-1 and TRBJ2-2, with a possible D match to TRBD1 (6 bases). CDR1 and CDR2 from the germline V gene are SGHRS and YFSETQ. The CDR3 runs to 16 residues. V was trimmed by 2 bases and J by 5 bases, leaving 16 bases between them.

V usage is TRBV27 and J usage is TRBJ2-1; D might be TRBD2 (6 bases). V lost 7 bases and J lost 0, with 13 bases in between. Germline CDR1 is MNHEY and CDR2 is SMNVEV (reference sequence). The CDR3 runs 15 residues. As DNA, the CDR3 is TGTGCCAGCACCCGCGGGGAGAGCTCCTACAATGAGCAGTTCTTC. It codes for CASTRGESSYNEQFF.

J is TRBJ2-7 and V is TRBV6-1, with D maybe TRBD1 (5 bases). The CDR3 loop spans 15 amino acids. The germline V gene has CDR1 MNHNS and CDR2 SASEGT. The V end was cut by 1 base, the J end by 2 bases, with 12 bases between. The CDR3 here is CASSEGVGATYEQYF. The CDR3 coding sequence is TGTGCCAGCAGTGAAGGTGTAGGGGCCACCTACGAGCAGTACTTC.